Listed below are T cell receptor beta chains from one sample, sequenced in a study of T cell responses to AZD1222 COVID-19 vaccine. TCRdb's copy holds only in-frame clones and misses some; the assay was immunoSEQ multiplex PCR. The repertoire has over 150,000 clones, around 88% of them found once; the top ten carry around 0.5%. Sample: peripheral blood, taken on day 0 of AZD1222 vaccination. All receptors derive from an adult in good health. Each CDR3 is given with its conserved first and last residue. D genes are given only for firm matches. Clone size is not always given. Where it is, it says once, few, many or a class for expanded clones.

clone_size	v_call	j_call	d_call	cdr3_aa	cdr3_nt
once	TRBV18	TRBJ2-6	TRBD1	CASSLDRSSTGANVLTF	TGTGCCAGCTCGCTGGACAGGTCCTCCACTGGGGCCAACGTCCTGACTTTC
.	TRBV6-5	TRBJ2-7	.	CASSYSEGGSYEQYF	TGTGCCAGCAGTTACTCCGAGGGCGGCTCCTACGAGCAGTACTTC
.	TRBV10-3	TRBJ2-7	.	CAIRGQGVYEQYF	TGTGCCATCAGGGGGCAGGGTGTGTACGAGCAGTACTTC
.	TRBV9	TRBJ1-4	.	CASSAHRDVNEKLFF	TGTGCCAGCAGCGCCCACCGGGACGTTAATGAAAAACTGTTTTTT
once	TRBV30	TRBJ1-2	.	CAWSPDRNYGYTF	TGTGCCTGGAGTCCGGACAGAAACTATGGCTACACCTTC
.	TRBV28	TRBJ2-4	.	CASRGQPLAKNIQYF	TGTGCCAGCAGGGGTCAGCCCCTAGCCAAAAACATTCAGTACTTC
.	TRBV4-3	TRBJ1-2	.	CASSQEAGGTFYGYTF	TGCGCCAGCAGCCAAGAGGCGGGGGGCACATTCTATGGCTACACCTTC
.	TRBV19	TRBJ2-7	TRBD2	CASSIPGTNYEQYF	TGTGCCAGTAGTATCCCCGGGACTAATTACGAGCAGTACTTC
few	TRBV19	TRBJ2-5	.	CASNLSRGSQETQYF	TGTGCCAGTAACCTCTCCAGGGGTTCCCAAGAGACCCAGTACTTC
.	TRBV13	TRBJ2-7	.	CASSTWDESSYEQYF	TGTGCCAGCAGCACCTGGGACGAATCGTCCTACGAGCAGTACTTC
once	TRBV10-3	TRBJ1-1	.	CAISERQVNTEAFF	TGTGCCATCAGTGAACGGCAAGTGAACACTGAAGCTTTCTTT
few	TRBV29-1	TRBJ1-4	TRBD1	CSATETGLREKLFF	TGCAGCGCCACTGAGACAGGGCTTCGAGAAAAACTGTTTTTT
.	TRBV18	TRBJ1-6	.	CASSPETGFGSPLHF	TGTGCCAGCTCACCCGAAACAGGGTTCGGTTCACCCCTCCACTTT
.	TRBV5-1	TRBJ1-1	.	CASSLIPDSDFAFF	TGCGCCAGCAGCTTGATCCCGGACAGTGATTTCGCTTTCTTT
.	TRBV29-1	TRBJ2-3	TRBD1	CSVRPGQGLDTQYF	TGCAGCGTGCGCCCTGGACAGGGCTTAGATACGCAGTATTTT
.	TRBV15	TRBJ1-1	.	CATSRETGRTEAFF	TGTGCCACCAGCAGAGAAACAGGTCGAACTGAAGCTTTCTTT
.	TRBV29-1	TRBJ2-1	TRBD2	CSAHSGRVDEQFF	TGCAGCGCCCATAGCGGGAGGGTTGATGAGCAGTTCTTC
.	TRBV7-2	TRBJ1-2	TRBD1	CASSYEPTGTPNYGYTF	TGTGCCAGCAGCTACGAACCGACAGGGACACCTAACTATGGCTACACCTTC
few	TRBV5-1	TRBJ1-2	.	CASSAPTHGYTF	TGCGCCAGCAGCGCGCCTACCCATGGCTACACCTTC
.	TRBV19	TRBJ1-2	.	CASSIANRVYGYTF	TGTGCCAGTAGTATAGCAAACAGGGTCTATGGCTACACCTTC
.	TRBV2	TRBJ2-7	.	CASSATGEVYEQYF	TGTGCCAGCAGTGCCACAGGGGAGGTCTACGAGCAGTACTTC
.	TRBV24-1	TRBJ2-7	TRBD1	CAISGTGPYEQYF	TGTGCCATCTCCGGGACAGGGCCCTACGAGCAGTACTTC
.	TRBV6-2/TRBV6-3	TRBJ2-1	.	CASSFQSSYNEQFF	TGTGCCAGCAGTTTCCAGAGCTCCTACAATGAGCAGTTCTTC
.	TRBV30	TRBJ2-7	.	CAWSPSYEQYF	TGTGCCTGGAGTCCCTCCTACGAGCAGTACTTC
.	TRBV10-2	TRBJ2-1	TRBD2	CASTQGGGGSYNEQFF	TGCGCCAGCACCCAAGGCGGCGGGGGCTCCTACAATGAGCAGTTCTTC
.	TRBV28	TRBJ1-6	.	CASSYDSPLHF	TGTGCCAGCAGTTACGACTCACCCCTCCACTTT
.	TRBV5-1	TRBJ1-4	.	CASKEGTDEKLFF	TGCGCCAGCAAGGAAGGGACTGACGAAAAACTGTTTTTT
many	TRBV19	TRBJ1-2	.	CASTLSDRTNYGYTF	TGTGCCAGTACACTCTCGGACAGAACTAACTATGGCTACACCTTC
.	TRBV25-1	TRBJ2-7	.	CASSPRTYEQYF	TGTGCCAGCAGCCCACGGACTTACGAGCAGTACTTC
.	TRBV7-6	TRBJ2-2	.	CASSSDSLNTGELFF	TGTGCCAGCAGCTCCGACTCGTTAAACACCGGGGAGCTGTTTTTT
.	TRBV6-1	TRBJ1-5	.	CASSDRRDWDNQPQHF	TGTGCCAGCAGTGATCGGAGGGACTGGGACAATCAGCCCCAGCATTTT
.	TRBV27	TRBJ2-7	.	CASSNLRGGPSEQYF	TGTGCCAGCAGTAACCTTCGTGGGGGCCCCTCCGAGCAGTACTTC
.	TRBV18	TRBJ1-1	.	CASSPIGTRNTEAFF	TGTGCCAGCTCGCCTATTGGGACACGGAACACTGAAGCTTTCTTT
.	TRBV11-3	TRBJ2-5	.	CASSFDGASQETQYF	TGTGCCAGCAGCTTTGATGGGGCTTCCCAAGAGACCCAGTACTTC
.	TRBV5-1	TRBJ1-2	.	CASSLSQDGYTF	TGCGCCAGCAGCTTGAGCCAAGATGGCTACACCTTC
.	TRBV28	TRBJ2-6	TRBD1	CASASGTGVSGANVLTF	TGTGCCAGCGCTTCCGGGACAGGAGTCTCTGGGGCCAACGTCCTGACTTTC
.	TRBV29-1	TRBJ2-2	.	CSSQGGDTGELFF	TGCAGCTCTCAGGGGGGGGACACCGGGGAGCTGTTTTTT
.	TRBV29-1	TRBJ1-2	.	CSVVMGGWGYTF	TGCAGCGTTGTGATGGGGGGTTGGGGCTACACCTTC
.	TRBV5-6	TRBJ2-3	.	CASSLDLRGTDTQYF	TGTGCCAGCAGCTTGGACCTGAGAGGTACAGATACGCAGTATTTT
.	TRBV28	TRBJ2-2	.	CASSLVWAGELFF	TGTGCCAGCAGTTTGGTCTGGGCCGGGGAGCTGTTTTTT
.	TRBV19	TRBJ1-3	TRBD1	CASSSRTGGGNTIYF	TGTGCCAGTAGTAGCCGGACAGGGGGCGGAAACACCATATATTTT
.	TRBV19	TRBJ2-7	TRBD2	CASSIGGVQYF	TGTGCCAGTAGTATCGGGGGGGTACAGTACTTC